These T cell receptor beta chains were read from a single sample in a study of regulatory T cells in long-lasting Graves disease. TCRdb passed the multiplex PCR reads through MiXCR, listing each CDR3 protein once. The sample has 600,000 to 800,000 distinct CDR3 sequences, 30% seen once. Specimen: peripheral blood mononuclear cells (PBMCs), collected when the disease was refractory, from a patient treated with antithyroid drugs. The receptor source for this set is a female donor with Graves disease. The CDR3 runs from the conserved cysteine through the conserved F or W. Each record gives: D gene, J gene, clone size, V gene, CDR3 DNA, CDR3 protein. The D gene is left open where the match is weak. Rows give clone size only sometimes, using once, few, many, or a class for an expanded clone.

- TRBJ1-4 once TRBV6-2/TRBV6-3 TGTGCCAGCCTACCCTTGGGACGGGAGACTAATGAAAAACTGTTTTTT CASLPLGRETNEKLFF
TRBD1 TRBJ1-3 few TRBV6-1 TGTGCCAGCAGTGAAGGGGACAGGGTCTCTGGAAACACCATATATTTT CASSEGDRVSGNTIYF
- TRBJ1-1 few TRBV27 TGTGCCAGCACGTGGGGGCCAGGCACTGAAGCTTTCTTT CASTWGPGTEAFF
- TRBJ1-5 - TRBV18 TGTGCCAGCTCACCAGAGGACACTAGCAATCAGCCCCAGCATTTT CASSPEDTSNQPQHF
TRBD1 TRBJ2-2 few TRBV19 TGTGCCAGTAGAGGGACAGGAGCGAACACCGGGGAGCTGTTTTTT CASRGTGANTGELFF
TRBD1 TRBJ1-4 - TRBV29-1 TGCAGCGTTGATATGGGACAGGGGGCCGGAAAACTGTTTTTT CSVDMGQGAGKLFF
- TRBJ2-2 - TRBV13 TGTGCCAGCAGCTTTCTTCAGGCGGGACTCTCCCCAACCGGGGAGCTGTTTTTT CASSFLQAGLSPTGELFF
TRBD2 TRBJ2-7 - TRBV19 TGTGCCAGTAGCTCTAGCGGGAGGGCCCACGAGCAGTACTTC CASSSSGRAHEQYF
- TRBJ1-2 - TRBV6-2/TRBV6-3 TGTGCCAGCAGTTACTTGGGAGGGGGTGAGGGCTACACCTTC CASSYLGGGEGYTF
TRBD1 TRBJ1-6 - TRBV19 TGTGCCAGTAGGACAGGGAATAATTCACCCCTCCACTTT CASRTGNNSPLHF
- TRBJ1-2 - TRBV12-3/TRBV12-4 TGTGCCAGCCAGTCAGGGGCCCAACTTTATGGCTACACCTTC CASQSGAQLYGYTF
- TRBJ1-1 - TRBV5-1 TGCGCCAGCAAACCCCGGTTTATACCGAGTACGGACACTGAAGCTTTCTTT CASKPRFIPSTDTEAFF
- TRBJ2-4 few TRBV3-1 TGTGCCAGCAGCCAAAGGACTTTCGCCGGGGACATTCAGTACTTC CASSQRTFAGDIQYF
- TRBJ2-3 - TRBV9 TGTGCCAGCAGCACAAGGGTCTCAGATACGCAGTATTTT CASSTRVSDTQYF
- TRBJ1-1 - TRBV19 TGTGCCAGTAGCCGACACCGAAAAGCTTTCTTT CASSRHRKAFF
- TRBJ2-7 - TRBV28 TGTGCCAGCAGTTTAAGGGAATGGGGGCAGTACTTC CASSLREWGQYF
- TRBJ2-7 few TRBV6-5 TGTGCCAGCAGTTACCAGCAGCACTACGAGCAGTACTTC CASSYQQHYEQYF
TRBD2 TRBJ2-2 - TRBV27 TGTGCCAGCAGTCTACGACCCGGGACTAGCGAGAGGGTGGTCGGGGAGCTGTTTTTT CASSLRPGTSERVVGELFF
- TRBJ1-1 many TRBV6-5 TGTGCCAGCAGTTACGGGGCAGGACCGTTGAACACTGAAGCTTTCTTT CASSYGAGPLNTEAFF
- TRBJ1-5 - TRBV24-1 TGTGCCACCGGTCGGGGAGCCGGGGATCAGCCCCAGCATTTT CATGRGAGDQPQHF
- TRBJ1-5 - TRBV19 TGTGCCAGTTTTCAGGGGTGGAATCAGCCCCAGCATTTT CASFQGWNQPQHF
- TRBJ2-7 - TRBV4-1 TGCGCCAGCAGCCAAGAGCCTCCCTACGAGCAGTACTTC CASSQEPPYEQYF
- TRBJ1-5 few TRBV28 TGTGCCAGCAGCTCTTCGGGACCGTCAACCAATCAGCCCCAGCATTTT CASSSSGPSTNQPQHF
TRBD1 TRBJ1-2 - TRBV30 TGTGCCTGGAGTTACCCGGGACAGGGGGCCCCCTATGGCTACACCTTC CAWSYPGQGAPYGYTF
- TRBJ2-2 few TRBV11-2 TGTGCCAGCAGCTTAAGGGCCGGGACCGGGGAGCTGTTTTTT CASSLRAGTGELFF
TRBD1 TRBJ1-4 few TRBV6-1 TGTGCCAGCAGTAATTCCGGGACAGTTGAAAAACTGTTTTTT CASSNSGTVEKLFF
- TRBJ2-5 - TRBV9 TGTGCCAGCAGCGTAGAGGGGCGGGTGGGGTCGGTTCGAGAGACCCAGTACTTC CASSVEGRVGSVRETQYF
- TRBJ2-7 few TRBV28 TGTGCCAGCACCCCCCCATGGGGTGGCCACGAGCAGTACTTC CASTPPWGGHEQYF
- TRBJ2-7 few TRBV14 TGTGCCAGCAGTCAAGACATGTACGAGCAGTACTTC CASSQDMYEQYF
TRBD2 TRBJ2-7 - TRBV6-1 TGTGCCAGCAGCCGGACTAGCCGCGAGCAGTACTTC CASSRTSREQYF
TRBD2 TRBJ2-1 - TRBV9 TGTGCCAGCAGCCAACCACCTAGCGGGCACTACAATGAGCAGTTCTTC CASSQPPSGHYNEQFF
- TRBJ1-2 few TRBV3-1 TGTGCCAGCAGCCAAGGACGCTACTATGGCTACACCTTC CASSQGRYYGYTF
- TRBJ1-1 many TRBV11-2 TGTGCCAGCAGCTTAGATCAGCGCTCCACTGAAGCTTTCTTT CASSLDQRSTEAFF
- TRBJ2-5 - TRBV10-1 TGCGCCAGCAGTCCGGGGATAATGGGGACCCAGTACTTC CASSPGIMGTQYF
- TRBJ1-6 few TRBV3-1 TGTGCCAGCAGCCCGCGGGGTCTTTGGGTCCTCCACTTT CASSPRGLWVLHF
TRBD1 TRBJ1-5 many TRBV12-3/TRBV12-4 TGTGCCAGCAGTCACGGACAGGGGGCATATAGCAATCAGCCCCAGCATTTT CASSHGQGAYSNQPQHF
- TRBJ1-2 - TRBV30 TGTGCCTGGTTTGGCAGATCTAACTATGGCTACACCTTC CAWFGRSNYGYTF
- TRBJ1-1 many TRBV3-1 TGTGCCAGCAGTTACTTTTCGGACGCTGAAAACACTGAAGCTTTCTTT CASSYFSDAENTEAFF
TRBD1 TRBJ2-5 few TRBV19 TGTGCCACTTACTCGAACGCAGGGGGCTTACGGACCCAGTACTTC CATYSNAGGLRTQYF
- TRBJ1-4 few TRBV18 TGTGCCAGCTCACCGGGGCTTAATGAAAAACTGTTTTTT CASSPGLNEKLFF
- TRBJ1-6 many TRBV12-3/TRBV12-4 TGTGCCAGCAGTCCTCTTTGGAGAGGAAATTCACCCCTCCACTTT CASSPLWRGNSPLHF
- TRBJ1-4 - TRBV19 TGTGCCAGTAGTATCGGGCTAAGGGAAAAACTGTTTTTT CASSIGLREKLFF
- TRBJ1-1 many TRBV2 TGTGCCAGCGGAGGGGGGGGGCGGACTGAAGCTTTCTTT CASGGGGRTEAFF
- TRBJ1-3 - TRBV5-1 TGCGCCAGCAGCGCAGCTGGTGCAGGTGGGATCGGAAACACCATATATTTT CASSAAGAGGIGNTIYF
- TRBJ2-7 - TRBV10-2 TGCGCCAGCAGGGACTATCCCTACGAGCAGTACTTC CASRDYPYEQYF
TRBD1 TRBJ1-2 few TRBV29-1 TGCAGCGTAAACGTCAGACAGGGGGCGGTTGGCTACACCTTC CSVNVRQGAVGYTF
- TRBJ1-2 few TRBV30 TGTGCCTGGAGTGTAATTCAGGGTTTGGATGGCTACACCTTC CAWSVIQGLDGYTF
TRBD1 TRBJ2-7 few TRBV28 TGTGCCGGCCGTGGTACGGGACAGGGGTCCTACGAGCAGCACTTC CAGRGTGQGSYEQHF
TRBD1 TRBJ1-1 few TRBV5-1 TGCGCCAGCAGCTTGGAGGTGGTGGGACAGCACACCTTGAACACTGAAGCTTTCTTT CASSLEVVGQHTLNTEAFF
TRBD1 TRBJ1-5 few TRBV6-1 TGTGCCAGCAGGCCTGGACAGGGGGCGCGGGTTCAGCCCCAGCATTTT CASRPGQGARVQPQHF
- TRBJ2-5 few TRBV10-3 TGTGCCATCAGTGGGGGTCAAGGAGAGACCCAGTACTTC CAISGGQGETQYF
- TRBJ1-6 few TRBV3-1 TGTGCCAGCAGCCACGGTGGGGGCGGCAGTTCACCCCTCCACTTT CASSHGGGGSSPLHF
- TRBJ1-1 few TRBV2 TGTGCCAGCAGTGAAGAAGGGCCGTTCAGGCCCATGGGAGCTTTCTTT CASSEEGPFRPMGAFF
- TRBJ1-1 few TRBV28 TGTGCCAGCAGACCTACAGGAGACACTGAAGCTTTCTTT CASRPTGDTEAFF
- TRBJ1-6 few TRBV28 TGTGCCAGCAGTTTAAATTTGGGGGTTAATTCACCCCTCCACTTT CASSLNLGVNSPLHF